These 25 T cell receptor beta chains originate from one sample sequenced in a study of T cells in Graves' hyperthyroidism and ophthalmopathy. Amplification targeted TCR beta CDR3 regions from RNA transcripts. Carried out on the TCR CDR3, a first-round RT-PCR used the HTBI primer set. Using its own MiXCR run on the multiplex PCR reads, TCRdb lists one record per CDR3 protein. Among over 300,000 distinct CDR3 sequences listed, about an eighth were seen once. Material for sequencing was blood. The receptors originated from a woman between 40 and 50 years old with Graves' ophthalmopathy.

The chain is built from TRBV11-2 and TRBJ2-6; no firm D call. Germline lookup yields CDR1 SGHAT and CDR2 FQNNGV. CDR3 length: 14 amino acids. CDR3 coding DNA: TGTGCTTCAAGTGTCCAACCGGGGGCCAACGTCCTGACTTTC. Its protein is CASSVQPGANVLTF.

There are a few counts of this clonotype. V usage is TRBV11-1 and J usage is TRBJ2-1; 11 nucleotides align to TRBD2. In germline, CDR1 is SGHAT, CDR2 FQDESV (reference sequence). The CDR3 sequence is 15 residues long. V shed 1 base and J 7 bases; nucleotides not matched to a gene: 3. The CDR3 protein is CASSLVTSGSNEQFF. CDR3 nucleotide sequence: TGTGCCAGCAGCTTAGTAACTAGCGGGAGTAATGAGCAGTTCTTC.

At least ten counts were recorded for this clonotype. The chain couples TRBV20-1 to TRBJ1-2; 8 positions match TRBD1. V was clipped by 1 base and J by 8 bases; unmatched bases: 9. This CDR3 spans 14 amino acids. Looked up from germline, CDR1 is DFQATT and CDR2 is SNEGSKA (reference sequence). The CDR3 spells CSARGAGGFEGYTF. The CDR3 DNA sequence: TGCAGTGCTAGAGGGGCAGGGGGCTTCGAGGGCTACACCTTC.

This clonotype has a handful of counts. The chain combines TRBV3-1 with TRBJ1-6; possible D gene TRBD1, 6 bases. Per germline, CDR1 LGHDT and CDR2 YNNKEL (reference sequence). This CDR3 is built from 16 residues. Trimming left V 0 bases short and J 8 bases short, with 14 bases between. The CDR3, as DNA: TGTGCCAGCAGCCAAGATACCGGGGGGCGGTATTCACCCCTCCACTTT. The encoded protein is CASSQDTGGRYSPLHF.

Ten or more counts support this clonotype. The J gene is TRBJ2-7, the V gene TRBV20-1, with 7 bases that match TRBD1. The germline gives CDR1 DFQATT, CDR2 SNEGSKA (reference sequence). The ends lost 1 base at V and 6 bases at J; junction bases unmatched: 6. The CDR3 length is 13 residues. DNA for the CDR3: TGCAGTGCTAGAGGTGACAGGGTACCCGAGCAGTACTTC. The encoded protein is CSARGDRVPEQYF.

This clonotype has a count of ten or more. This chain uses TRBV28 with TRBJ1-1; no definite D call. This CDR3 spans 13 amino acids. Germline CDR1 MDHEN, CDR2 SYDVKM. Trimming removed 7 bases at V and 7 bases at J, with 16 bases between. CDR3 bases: TGTGCCAGCACCACTACGGGTCTCCTTGAAGCTTTCTTT. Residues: CASTTTGLLEAFF.

The DNA of the CDR3 is TGTGCCAGCAGTCTTCCGGGGATGATCACTGAAGCTTTCTTT. Encoded protein: CASSLPGMITEAFF. The gene calls are TRBV6-2 or TRBV6-3 and TRBJ1-1, with D uncertain. The CDR3 length is 14 residues. V was pared by 5 bases and J by 4 bases, with 14 bases between. Germline-derived CDR1 and CDR2 are MNHEY and SVGEGT.

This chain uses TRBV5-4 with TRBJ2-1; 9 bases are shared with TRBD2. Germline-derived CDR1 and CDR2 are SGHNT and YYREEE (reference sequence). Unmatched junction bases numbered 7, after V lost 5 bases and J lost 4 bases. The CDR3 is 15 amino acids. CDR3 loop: CASSSAGGIYNEQFF. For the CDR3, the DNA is TGTGCCAGCAGTTCAGCGGGGGGAATTTACAATGAGCAGTTCTTC.

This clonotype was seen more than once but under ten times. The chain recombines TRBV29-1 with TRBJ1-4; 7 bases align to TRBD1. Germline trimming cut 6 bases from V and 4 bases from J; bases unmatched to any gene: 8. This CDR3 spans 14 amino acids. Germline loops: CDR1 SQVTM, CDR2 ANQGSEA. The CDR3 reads CSVDRDSRNEKLFF. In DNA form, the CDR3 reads TGCAGCGTCGACCGGGACAGCCGTAATGAAAAACTGTTTTTT.

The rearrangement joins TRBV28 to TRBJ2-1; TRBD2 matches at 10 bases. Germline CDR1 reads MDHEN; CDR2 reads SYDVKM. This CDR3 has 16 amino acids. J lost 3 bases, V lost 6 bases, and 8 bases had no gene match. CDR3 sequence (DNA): TGTGCCAGCAGCCCATTAATAGCGGGAGGCTACAATGAGCAGTTCTTC. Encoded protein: CASSPLIAGGYNEQFF.

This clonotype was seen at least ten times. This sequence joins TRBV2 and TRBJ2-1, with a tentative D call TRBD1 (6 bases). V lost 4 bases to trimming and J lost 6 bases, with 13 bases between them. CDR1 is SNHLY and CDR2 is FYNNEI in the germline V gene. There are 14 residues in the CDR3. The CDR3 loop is CASSGGRGGNEQFF. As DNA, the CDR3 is TGTGCCAGCAGTGGAGGGAGAGGGGGCAATGAGCAGTTCTTC. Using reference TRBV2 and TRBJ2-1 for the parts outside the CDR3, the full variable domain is EPEVTQTPSHQVTQMGQEVILRCVPISNHLYFYWYRQILGQKVEFLVSFYNNEISEKSEIFDDQFSVERPDGSNFTLKIRSTKLEDSAMYFCASSGGRGGNEQFFGPGTRLTVL.

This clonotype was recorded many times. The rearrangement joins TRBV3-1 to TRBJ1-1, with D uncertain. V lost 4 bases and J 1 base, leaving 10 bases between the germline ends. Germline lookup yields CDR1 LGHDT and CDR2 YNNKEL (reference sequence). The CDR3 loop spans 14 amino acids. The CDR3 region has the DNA TGTGCCAGCAGCCGCGGACTGACGAACACTGAAGCTTTCTTT. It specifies CASSRGLTNTEAFF.

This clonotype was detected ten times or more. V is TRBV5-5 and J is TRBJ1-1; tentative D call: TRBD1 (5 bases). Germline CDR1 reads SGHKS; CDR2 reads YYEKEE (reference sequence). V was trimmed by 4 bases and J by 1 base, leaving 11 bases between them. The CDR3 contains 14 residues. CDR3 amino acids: CASSKTATNTEAFF. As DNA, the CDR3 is TGTGCCAGCAGCAAGACAGCTACGAACACTGAAGCTTTCTTT.

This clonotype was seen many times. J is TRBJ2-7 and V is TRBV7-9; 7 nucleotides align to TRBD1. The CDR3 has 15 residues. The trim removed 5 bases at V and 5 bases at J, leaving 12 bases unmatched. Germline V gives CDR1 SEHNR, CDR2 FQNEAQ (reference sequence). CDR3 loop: CASSRNDRDGDEQYF. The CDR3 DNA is TGTGCCAGCAGCAGAAACGACAGGGATGGGGACGAGCAGTACTTC.

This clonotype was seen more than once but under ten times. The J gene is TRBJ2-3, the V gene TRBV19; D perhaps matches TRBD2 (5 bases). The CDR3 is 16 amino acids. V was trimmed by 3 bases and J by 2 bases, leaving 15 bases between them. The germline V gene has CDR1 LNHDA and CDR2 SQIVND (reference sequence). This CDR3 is CASSMRAASNTDTQYF. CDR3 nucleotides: TGTGCCAGTAGTATGCGGGCCGCCTCTAACACAGATACGCAGTATTTT.

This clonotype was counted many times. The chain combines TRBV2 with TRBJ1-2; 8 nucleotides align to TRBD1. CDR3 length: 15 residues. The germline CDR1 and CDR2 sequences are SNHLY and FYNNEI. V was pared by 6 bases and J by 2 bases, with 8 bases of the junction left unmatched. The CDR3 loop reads CASRPTGVVNYGYTF. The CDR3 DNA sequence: TGTGCCAGCAGGCCGACAGGGGTTGTCAACTATGGCTACACCTTC.

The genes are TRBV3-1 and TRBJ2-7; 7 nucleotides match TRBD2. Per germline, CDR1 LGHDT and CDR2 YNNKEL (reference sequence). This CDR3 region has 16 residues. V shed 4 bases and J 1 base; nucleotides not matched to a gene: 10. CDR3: CASSRMASGRSYEQYF. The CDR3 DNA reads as TGTGCCAGCAGCCGGATGGCTAGCGGACGATCCTACGAGCAGTACTTC.

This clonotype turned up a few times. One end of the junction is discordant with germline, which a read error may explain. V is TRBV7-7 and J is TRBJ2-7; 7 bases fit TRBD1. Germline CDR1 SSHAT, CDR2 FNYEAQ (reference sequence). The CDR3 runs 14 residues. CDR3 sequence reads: CASSPTGFSYEQYF. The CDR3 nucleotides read TGTGCTAGCAGCCCGACAGGGTTCTCCTACGAGCAGTACTTC.

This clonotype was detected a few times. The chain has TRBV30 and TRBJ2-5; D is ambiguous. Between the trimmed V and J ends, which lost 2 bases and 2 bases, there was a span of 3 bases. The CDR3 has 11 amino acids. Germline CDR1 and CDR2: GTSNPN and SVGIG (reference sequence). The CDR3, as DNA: TGTGCCTGGAGTTGGCAAGAGACCCAGTACTTC. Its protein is CAWSWQETQYF.

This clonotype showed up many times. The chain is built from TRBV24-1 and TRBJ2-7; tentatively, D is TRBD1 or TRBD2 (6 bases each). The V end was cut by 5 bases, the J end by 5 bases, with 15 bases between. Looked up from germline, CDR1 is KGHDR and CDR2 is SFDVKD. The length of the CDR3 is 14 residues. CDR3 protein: CATSGGARMNEQYF. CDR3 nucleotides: TGTGCCACCAGTGGGGGGGCGCGTATGAACGAGCAGTACTTC.

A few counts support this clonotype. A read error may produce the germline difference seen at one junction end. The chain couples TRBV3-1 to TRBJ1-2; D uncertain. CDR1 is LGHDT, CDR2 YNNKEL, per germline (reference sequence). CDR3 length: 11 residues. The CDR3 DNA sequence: TGTGCCAGCAGCCAAAACTATGGCCACACCTTC. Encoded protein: CASSQNYGHTF.

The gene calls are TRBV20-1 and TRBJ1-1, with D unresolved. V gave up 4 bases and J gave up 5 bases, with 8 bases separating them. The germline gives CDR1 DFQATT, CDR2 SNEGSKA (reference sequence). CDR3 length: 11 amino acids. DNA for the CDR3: TGCAGTGCTACCCGAATGACTGAAGCTTTCTTT. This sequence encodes CSATRMTEAFF.

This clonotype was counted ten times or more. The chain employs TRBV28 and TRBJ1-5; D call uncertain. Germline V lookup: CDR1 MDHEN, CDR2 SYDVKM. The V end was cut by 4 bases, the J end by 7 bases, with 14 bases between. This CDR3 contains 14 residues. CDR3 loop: CASSSPAGRQPQHF. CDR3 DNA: TGTGCCAGCAGTTCCCCGGCGGGCCGCCAGCCCCAGCATTTT.

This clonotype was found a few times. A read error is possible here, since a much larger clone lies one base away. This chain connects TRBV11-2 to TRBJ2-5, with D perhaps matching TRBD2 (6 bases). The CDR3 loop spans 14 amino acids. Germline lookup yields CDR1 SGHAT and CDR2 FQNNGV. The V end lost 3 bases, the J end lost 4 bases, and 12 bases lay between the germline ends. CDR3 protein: CASSLGLLRETQYF. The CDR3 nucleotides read TGTGCCAGCAGCTTGGGACTCCTCCGAGAGACCCAGTACTTC. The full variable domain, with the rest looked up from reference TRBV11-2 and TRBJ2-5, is EAGVAQSPRYKIIEKRQSVAFWCNPISGHATLYWYQQILGQGPKLLIQFQNNGVVDDSQLPKDRFSAERLKGVDSTLKIQPAKLEDSAVYLCASSLGLLRETQYFGPGTRLLVL.

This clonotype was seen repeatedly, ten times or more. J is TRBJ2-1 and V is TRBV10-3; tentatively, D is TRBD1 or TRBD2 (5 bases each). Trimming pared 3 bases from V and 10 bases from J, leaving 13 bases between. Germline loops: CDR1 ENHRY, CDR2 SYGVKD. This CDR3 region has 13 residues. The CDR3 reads CAISDISRDEQFF. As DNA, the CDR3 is TGTGCCATCAGTGATATTTCGAGGGACGAGCAGTTCTTC.